One and the same sample provided the 28 T cell receptor beta chains below, sequenced in a study of CD8+CD57+ T cells in acquired aplastic anemia. The study profiled TCR beta VDJ and CDR3 using genomic DNA as template. MiXCR, applied by TCRdb to the reads, yields one record per CDR3 protein. The repertoire holds about 420,000 distinct CDR3 sequences, with about two thirds as singletons. The sample taken for sequencing was sorted CD4+, CD8+, or CD8+CD57+ T cells (not recorded which) from PBMCs. The source is a human donor in good health, serving as a control.

The chain employs TRBV24-1 and TRBJ1-2, with D unclear. The CDR3 length is 11 residues. The V end lost 0 bases, the J end lost 9 bases, and 4 bases lay between the germline ends. Germline V gives CDR1 KGHDR, CDR2 SFDVKD. CDR3 sequence: CATSDLDSYTF. CDR3 sequence (DNA): TGTGCCACCAGTGATTTGGACAGCTACACCTTC.

This clonotype has only one observation. The V call is TRBV6-6, the J call TRBJ1-5; D gene ambiguous. The ends were cut back, 6 bases at V and 16 bases at J, with 22 bases in the middle. The CDR3 has 13 amino acids. Germline values: CDR1 MNHNY, CDR2 SVGAGI (reference sequence). The CDR3 sequence is CASRSDGPRTVHF. The CDR3 nucleotides read TGTGCCAGCAGGTCCGACGGGCCTAGGACGGTACATTTT.

The table lists this clonotype with many counts. The chain combines TRBV19 with TRBJ1-1; 7 bases agree with TRBD1. Trimming removed 5 bases from V and 3 bases from J; junction bases left unmatched: 6. CDR3 length: 14 residues. Per germline, CDR1 LNHDA and CDR2 SQIVND (reference sequence). DNA for the CDR3: TGTGCCAGTAGTGCCTACAGGGGACACACTGAAGCTTTCTTT. It codes for CASSAYRGHTEAFF. Supplemented by reference TRBV19 and TRBJ1-1, the full variable domain reads DGGITQSPKYLFRKEGQNVTLSCEQNLNHDAMYWYRQDPGQGLRLIYYSQIVNDFQKGDIAEGYSVSREKKESFPLTVTSAQKNPTAFYLCASSAYRGHTEAFFGQGTRLTVV.

J is TRBJ1-2 and V is TRBV5-1; D is unresolved. The CDR3 sequence is 13 residues long. The germline V and J ends were trimmed by 0 bases and 10 bases, with 13 bases remaining between them. CDR1 is SGHRS and CDR2 is YFSETQ in the germline V gene. DNA for the CDR3: TGCGCCAGCAGCTTGGAACAGAGGAACACCTACACCTTC. Residues: CASSLEQRNTYTF. Variable domain in full (rest from reference TRBV5-1 and TRBJ1-2): KAGVTQTPRYLIKTRGQQVTLSCSPISGHRSVSWYQQTPGQGLQFLFEYFSETQRNKGNFPGRFSGRQFSNSRSEMNVSTLELGDSALYLCASSLEQRNTYTFGSGTRLTVV.

Comment on this clonotype: A read error may produce the germline difference seen at one junction end. The V call is TRBV20-1, the J call TRBJ1-6; D not resolved. Germline CDR1 is DFQATT and CDR2 is SNEGSKA (reference sequence). The CDR3 totals 13 residues. As DNA, the CDR3 is TGCAGTGCTAGTAGCGCCACACATTCCCCCCTCCACTTT. Translated: CSASSATHSPLHF.

This chain connects TRBV5-1 to TRBJ1-4; D unresolved. The germline gives CDR1 SGHRS, CDR2 YFSETQ. V lost 0 bases to trimming and J lost 6 bases, with 12 bases between them. The CDR3 has 15 residues. The DNA of the CDR3 is TGCGCCAGCAGCTTGGAGTCTGCTAACTATGAAAAACTGTTTTTT. Its translation: CASSLESANYEKLFF.

Points on this clonotype: An end of the junction does not agree with germline; a read error may underlie this. This sequence joins TRBV20-1 and TRBJ1-1; 7 bases align to TRBD1. Germline loops: CDR1 DFQATT, CDR2 SNEGSKA (reference sequence). The CDR3 runs 14 residues. The CDR3 DNA follows: TGCAGTGCTAGAGGGTTTGGCGGGGACAGTGAAGCCTTCTTT. It is translated as CSARGFGGDSEAFF.

The table lists this clonotype with a few counts. The chain uses TRBV10-3 and TRBJ1-4; no definite D call. The V gene lost 10 bases and the J gene lost 2 bases, with 14 bases spanning the gap. The CDR3 has 14 residues. Germline CDR1 ENHRY, CDR2 SYGVKD. Here the CDR3 DNA reads TGTGCCACCACACACTCAAGGACTAATGAAAAACTGTTTTTT. This encodes CATTHSRTNEKLFF.

The gene calls are TRBV15 and TRBJ2-7; 14 bases are shared with TRBD2. The CDR3 has 16 amino acids. Germline values: CDR1 LNHNV, CDR2 YYDKDF (reference sequence). The J segment lost 2 bases and the V segment lost 5 bases, leaving 5 bases of the junction unmatched. The CDR3 spells CATSGQTSGGAYEQYF. CDR3 nucleotide sequence: TGTGCCACCAGCGGCCAGACTAGCGGGGGGGCCTACGAGCAGTACTTC.

This clonotype was recorded once. The rearrangement joins TRBV5-5 to TRBJ1-1, with D possibly TRBD1 on 5 matching bases. V lost 4 bases, J lost 0 bases, and 16 bases lay in between. The germline V gene has CDR1 SGHKS and CDR2 YYEKEE (reference sequence). The CDR3 totals 16 residues. The CDR3: CASSPVGGAMNTEAFF. Here the CDR3 DNA reads TGTGCCAGCAGCCCCGTGGGAGGGGCCATGAACACTGAAGCTTTCTTT.

The CDR3 protein is CASQGQGGNEQFF. Written as DNA, the CDR3 is TGTGCCAGCCAGGGACAGGGGGGCAATGAGCAGTTCTTC. The gene calls are TRBV19 and TRBJ2-1, with 11 bases that match TRBD1. V dropped 9 bases and J dropped 6; count of bases not matched to a gene: 4. Germline CDR1 reads LNHDA; CDR2 reads SQIVND (reference sequence). The CDR3 extends over 13 amino acids.

The chain links TRBV19 to TRBJ2-3, with 9 positions matching TRBD2. Germline CDR1 LNHDA, CDR2 SQIVND (reference sequence). This CDR3 is built from 16 residues. Germline trimming cut 1 base from V and 2 bases from J; bases unmatched to any gene: 4. For the CDR3, the DNA is TGTGCCAGTAGTATAGGCGGGGGGGTGGTCACAGATACGCAGTATTTT. Amino acids: CASSIGGGVVTDTQYF.

V usage is TRBV7-3 and J usage is TRBJ2-1; 7 bases fit TRBD2. CDR1 is SGHTA, CDR2 FQGTGA, per germline. The CDR3 consists of 14 residues. With 6 bases clipped from V and 8 bases from J, the junction kept 10 bases outside the gene matches. CDR3 DNA: TGTGCCAGCAGTTTCCCGGGGAGGGACGATGAGCAGTTCTTC. Translated, it gives CASSFPGRDDEQFF.

This clonotype was seen more than once but under ten times. V usage is TRBV18 and J usage is TRBJ2-1; D is unclear. This CDR3 comprises 15 residues. Germline V gene sequence: CDR1 KGHSH, CDR2 LQKENI. Trimming cost V 0 bases and J 5 bases, with 11 bases left between them. In nucleotides, the CDR3 is TGTGCCAGCTCACCACCAGTAGGACCGAACAATGAGCAGTTCTTC. Translating gives CASSPPVGPNNEQFF.

The V call is TRBV9, the J call TRBJ2-3; TRBD2 matches 9 bases. Per germline, CDR1 SGDLS and CDR2 YYNGEE. V lost 5 bases to trimming and J lost 6 bases; unmatched junction nucleotides: 7. The length of the CDR3 is 14 residues. CDR3 region: CASRAGGSPDTQYF. The CDR3 nucleotides are TGTGCCAGCAGAGCGGGGGGCAGCCCGGATACGCAGTATTTT.

The chain couples TRBV5-1 to TRBJ2-5; 10 positions agree with TRBD2. Per germline, CDR1 SGHRS and CDR2 YFSETQ. The V segment lost 2 bases and the J segment 7 bases; nucleotides outside the gene matches: 5. The CDR3 is made up of 14 amino acids. DNA of the CDR3: TGCGCCAGCAGCTTCCCTAGCGGGGGAGCGACCCAGTACTTC. This gives the protein CASSFPSGGATQYF.

This clonotype appeared many times. The rearrangement joins TRBV5-1 to TRBJ2-7; unclear D gene. V was clipped by 0 bases and J by 3 bases, with 13 bases between them. Per germline, CDR1 SGHRS and CDR2 YFSETQ. The CDR3 spans 15 residues. CDR3 sequence reads: CASSLASGPSYEQYF. The CDR3 DNA reads TGCGCCAGCAGCTTGGCATCCGGTCCAAGCTACGAGCAGTACTTC.

Concerning this clonotype itself: One end of the junction varies from germline; a read error may be responsible. The chain combines TRBV9 with TRBJ1-6; unclear D gene. The CDR3 contains 16 residues. CDR1 and CDR2 from the germline V gene are SGDLS and YYNGEE. CDR3 sequence (DNA): TGTGCCAGCAGCCCCTCGGGGTTCTCCTACAATTCACCCCTCCACTTT. Translated: CASSPSGFSYNSPLHF. Supplemented by reference TRBV9 and TRBJ1-6, the full variable domain reads DSGVTQTPKHLITATGQRVTLRCSPRSGDLSVYWYQQSLDQGLQFLIQYYNGEERAKGNILERFSAQQFPDLHSELNLSSLELGDSALYFCASSPSGFSYNSPLHFGNGTRLTVT.

The rearrangement links TRBV19 to TRBJ1-1; D gene uncertain. Germline CDR1 LNHDA, CDR2 SQIVND (reference sequence). The V end lost 3 bases, the J end lost 2 bases, and 13 bases lay between the germline ends. This CDR3 is built from 15 residues. CDR3 coding DNA: TGTGCCAGTAGTATCGCCCGCCAGCTAAACACTGAAGCTTTCTTT. Its translation: CASSIARQLNTEAFF.

The chain has TRBV29-1 and TRBJ1-2; D is unclear. In germline, CDR1 is SQVTM, CDR2 ANQGSEA. Trimming left V 7 bases short and J 7 bases short, with 10 bases between. This CDR3 is built from 10 residues. The CDR3 spells CSGVDGGYTF. The CDR3 nucleotides read TGCAGCGGCGTAGACGGTGGCTACACCTTC. The complete variable domain, with remaining parts taken from reference TRBV29-1 and TRBJ1-2, reads SAVISQKPSRDICQRGTSLTIQCQVDSQVTMMFWYRQQPGQSLTLIATANQGSEATYESGFVIDKFPISRPNLTFSTLTVSNMSPEDSSIYLCSGVDGGYTFGSGTRLTVV.

This sequence joins TRBV5-5 and TRBJ2-3; no reliable D call. V lost 5 bases to trimming and J lost 4 bases, with 17 bases between them. The CDR3 runs 15 residues. CDR1 and CDR2 (germline): SGHKS, YYEKEE (reference sequence). The DNA of the CDR3 is TGTGCCAGCAGAGATCGGAAGATTAACCCAGATACGCAGTATTTT. This translates into CASRDRKINPDTQYF.

The J gene is TRBJ2-1, the V gene TRBV9; D unresolved. CDR3 length equals 15 residues. The germline CDR1 and CDR2 sequences are SGDLS and YYNGEE. V lost 4 bases and J 12 bases, leaving 23 bases between the germline ends. In DNA, the CDR3 is TGTGCCAGCAGCCAAGAATTGCTGTCGTTACATGTGCAGTTCTTC. Its translation is CASSQELLSLHVQFF. The full variable domain, rest sourced from reference TRBV9 and TRBJ2-1, is DSGVTQTPKHLITATGQRVTLRCSPRSGDLSVYWYQQSLDQGLQFLIQYYNGEERAKGNILERFSAQQFPDLHSELNLSSLELGDSALYFCASSQELLSLHVQFFGPGTRLTVL.

In this sample, this clonotype turned up many times. V gene TRBV10-1 combines with J gene TRBJ1-1; no firm D call. CDR3 length: 13 amino acids. V lost 2 bases and J lost 1, with 5 bases in between. Germline V CDR1 and CDR2: WNHNN, SYGVQD (reference sequence). The CDR3 reads CASSENRNTEAFF. In DNA form, the CDR3 reads TGCGCCAGCAGTGAGAACAGGAACACTGAAGCTTTCTTT.

V is TRBV6-1 and J is TRBJ1-2, with TRBD1 matching 7 bases. V lost 5 bases and J lost 5; bases outside the gene matches: 5. The germline gives CDR1 MNHNS, CDR2 SASEGT. This CDR3 is built from 13 residues. CDR3 nucleotides: TGTGCCAGCAGTATGACAGGGATTTATGGCTACACCTTC. Amino acids: CASSMTGIYGYTF.

V and J are TRBV4-3 and TRBJ1-3, with 7 nucleotides matching TRBD1. This CDR3 has 17 residues. Germline loops: CDR1 LGHNA, CDR2 YSLEER. V dropped 1 base and J dropped 0; count of bases not matched to a gene: 6. In nucleotides, the CDR3 is TGCGCCAGCAGCCAAGCTTGGACAGGCGCCTCTGGAAACACCATATATTTT. It encodes CASSQAWTGASGNTIYF.

On this clonotype itself: Its ends do not fully match the called genes, so a read error is possible. The chain recombines TRBV9 with TRBJ1-4; D gene ambiguous. The germline V gene has CDR1 SGDLS and CDR2 YYNGEE. There are 13 residues in the CDR3. CDR3 in amino acids: CASSQSGTYEQYF. The CDR3 nucleotides read TGTGCCAGCAGTCAGTCCGGCACCTACGAGCAGTACTTT.

This clonotype has ten or more counts. V and J are TRBV7-6 and TRBJ1-5; D not resolved. From germline, CDR1 is SGHVS and CDR2 FNYEAQ. The CDR3 runs to 14 residues. V was shortened by 4 bases and J by 4 bases, with 11 bases between the two germline ends. As DNA, the CDR3 is TGTGCCAGCAGCTCGGACGGACTTAATCAGCCCCAGCATTTT. It is translated as CASSSDGLNQPQHF. Together with reference TRBV7-6 and TRBJ1-5, the CDR3 gives the full variable domain: GAGVSQSPRYKVTKRGQDVALRCDPISGHVSLYWYRQALGQGPEFLTYFNYEAQQDKSGLPNDRFSAERPEGSISTLTIQRTEQRDSAMYRCASSSDGLNQPQHFGDGTRLSIL.

This clonotype has ten or more counts. This chain links TRBV10-2 with TRBJ2-3, with TRBD2 as a possible D gene (7 bases). The CDR3 spans 15 residues. V lost 0 bases to trimming and J lost 4 bases, with 11 bases between them. The germline V gene encodes CDR1 WSHSY and CDR2 SAAADI. Here the CDR3 reads CASSESAGAPDTQYF. CDR3 sequence (DNA): TGCGCCAGCAGTGAGTCGGCGGGGGCCCCAGATACGCAGTATTTT.